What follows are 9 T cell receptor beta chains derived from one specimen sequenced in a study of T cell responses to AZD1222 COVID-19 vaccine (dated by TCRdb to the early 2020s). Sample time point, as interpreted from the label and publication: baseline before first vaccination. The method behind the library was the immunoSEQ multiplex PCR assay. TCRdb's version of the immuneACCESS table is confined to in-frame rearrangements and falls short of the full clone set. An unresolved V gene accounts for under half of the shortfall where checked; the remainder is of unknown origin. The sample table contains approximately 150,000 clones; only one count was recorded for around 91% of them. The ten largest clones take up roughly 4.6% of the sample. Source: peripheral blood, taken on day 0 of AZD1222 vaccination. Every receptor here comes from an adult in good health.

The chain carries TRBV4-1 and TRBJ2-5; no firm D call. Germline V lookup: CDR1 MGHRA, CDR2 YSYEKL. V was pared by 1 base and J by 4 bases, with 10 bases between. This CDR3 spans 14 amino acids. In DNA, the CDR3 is TGCGCCAGCAGCCAAGTGGTAGGGTTAGAGACCCAGTACTTC. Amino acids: CASSQVVGLETQYF.

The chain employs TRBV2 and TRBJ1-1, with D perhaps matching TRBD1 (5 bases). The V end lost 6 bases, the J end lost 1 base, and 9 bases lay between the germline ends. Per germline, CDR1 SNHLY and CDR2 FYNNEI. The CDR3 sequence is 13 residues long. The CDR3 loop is CASSFDRNTEAFF. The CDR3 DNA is TGTGCCAGCAGCTTCGACAGGAACACTGAAGCTTTCTTT.

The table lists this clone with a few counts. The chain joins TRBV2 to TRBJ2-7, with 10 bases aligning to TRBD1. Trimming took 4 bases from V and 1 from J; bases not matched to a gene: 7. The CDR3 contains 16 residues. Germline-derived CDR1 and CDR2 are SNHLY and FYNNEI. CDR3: CASSVSRDRGSYEQYF. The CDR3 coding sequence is TGTGCCAGCAGTGTATCCCGGGACAGGGGATCCTACGAGCAGTACTTC.

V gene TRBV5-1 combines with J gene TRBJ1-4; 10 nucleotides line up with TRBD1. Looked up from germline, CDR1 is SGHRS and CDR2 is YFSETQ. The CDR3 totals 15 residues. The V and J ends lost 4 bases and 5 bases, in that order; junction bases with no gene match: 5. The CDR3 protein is CASSQLGQGNEKLFF. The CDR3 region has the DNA TGCGCCAGCAGCCAATTGGGACAGGGGAATGAAAAACTGTTTTTT.

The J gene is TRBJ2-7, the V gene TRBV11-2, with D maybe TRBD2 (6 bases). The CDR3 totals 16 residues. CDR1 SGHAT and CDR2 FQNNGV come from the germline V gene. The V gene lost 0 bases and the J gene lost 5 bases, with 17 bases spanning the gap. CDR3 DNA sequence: TGTGCCAGCAGCTTAGAGGTATTCGGGAGACGGAACGAGCAGTACTTC. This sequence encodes CASSLEVFGRRNEQYF.

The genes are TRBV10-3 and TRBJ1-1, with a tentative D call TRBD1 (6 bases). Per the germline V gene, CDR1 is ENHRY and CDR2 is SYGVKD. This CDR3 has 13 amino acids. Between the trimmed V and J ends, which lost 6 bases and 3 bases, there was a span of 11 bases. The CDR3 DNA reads TGTGCCATCAGACAGGGTTTGGACACTGAAGCTTTCTTT. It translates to CAIRQGLDTEAFF.

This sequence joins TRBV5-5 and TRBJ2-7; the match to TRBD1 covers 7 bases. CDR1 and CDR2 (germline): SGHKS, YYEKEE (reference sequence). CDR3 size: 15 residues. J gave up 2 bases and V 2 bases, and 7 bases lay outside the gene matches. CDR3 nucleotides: TGTGCCAGCAGCTTAGAAACCGGGACAGCCTACGAGCAGTACTTC. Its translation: CASSLETGTAYEQYF. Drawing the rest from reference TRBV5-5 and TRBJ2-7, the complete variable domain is DAGVTQSPTHLIKTRGQQVTLRCSPISGHKSVSWYQQVLGQGPQFIFQYYEKEERGRGNFPDRFSARQFPNYSSELNVNALLLGDSALYLCASSLETGTAYEQYFGPGTRLTVT.

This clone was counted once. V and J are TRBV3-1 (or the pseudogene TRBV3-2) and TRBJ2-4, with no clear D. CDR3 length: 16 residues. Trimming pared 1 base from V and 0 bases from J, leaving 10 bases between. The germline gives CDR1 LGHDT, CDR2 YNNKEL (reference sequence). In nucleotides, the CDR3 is TGTGCCAGCAGCCAAGTTCCGAGCTTAGCCAAAAACATTCAGTACTTC. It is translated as CASSQVPSLAKNIQYF.

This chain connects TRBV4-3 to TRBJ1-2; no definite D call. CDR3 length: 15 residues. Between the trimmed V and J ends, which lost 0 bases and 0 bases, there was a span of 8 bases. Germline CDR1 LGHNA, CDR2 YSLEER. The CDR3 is CASSQDLNPNYGYTF. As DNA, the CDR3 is TGCGCCAGCAGCCAAGACTTGAACCCTAACTATGGCTACACCTTC.